The rows below give T cell receptor beta chains drawn from one sample of a study of shared clonotypes between healthy human individuals. Profiling relied on immunoSEQ multiplex PCR, and the TCRdb table lists in-frame clones only, not all of them. Of more than 900,000 clones detected, about 84% appear once; the ten largest clones hold around 0.6%. The sample taken for sequencing was memory CD4+ T cells from PBMCs. The receptors were sampled from a man between 18 and 35 years old in good health. Some clones in this sample may be carry-over from other donors' samples. Each CDR3 is given without its conserved first and last residue.

J,V,length,CDR3
TRBJ1-2,TRBV6-5,13,ASSPDSHQTYGYT
TRBJ2-1,TRBV28,14,ASSNRGAESYNEQF
TRBJ1-4,TRBV28,14,ASSWGTLATNEKLF
TRBJ2-3,TRBV18,16,ASSPPGLTSGGTDTQY
TRBJ2-3,TRBV5-4,12,ASSSGAGADTQY
TRBJ1-1,TRBV19,12,ASSNLGQGAEAF
TRBJ1-1,TRBV5-6,12,ASSFTGTDPTAF
TRBJ2-1,TRBV2,12,ASSRSSGANEQF
TRBJ2-7,TRBV30,10,AWSRLAGEQY
TRBJ2-6,TRBV5-8,14,ASSLFRSGGANVLT
TRBJ2-1,TRBV19,11,ASGAGFYNEQF
TRBJ1-3,TRBV7-2,14,ASSLVGTQAGNTIY
TRBJ2-5,TRBV7-2,15,ASSRSGLAGGGETQY
TRBJ2-5,TRBV29-1,10,SVVRGERTQY
TRBJ2-1,TRBV11-2,13,ASSPWLAGSNEQF
TRBJ2-7,TRBV19,13,ASSVVSGNSYEQY
TRBJ2-2,TRBV5-4,15,ASSLGSSGTWTGELF
TRBJ1-5,TRBV25-1,12,ASRASGAGQPQH
TRBJ2-7,TRBV4-1,14,ASSRRTGEGQYEQY
TRBJ2-5,TRBV28,14,ASNNHGTSGRETQY
TRBJ2-3,TRBV30,13,AWTSSGRARDTQY
TRBJ2-3,TRBV27,13,ASSPRWGSTDTQY
TRBJ2-5,TRBV7-3,13,ASSPRTSRQGTQY
TRBJ2-2,TRBV18,10,ASSPSTGELF
TRBJ2-3,TRBV7-2,15,ASSSMPLRGLTDTQY